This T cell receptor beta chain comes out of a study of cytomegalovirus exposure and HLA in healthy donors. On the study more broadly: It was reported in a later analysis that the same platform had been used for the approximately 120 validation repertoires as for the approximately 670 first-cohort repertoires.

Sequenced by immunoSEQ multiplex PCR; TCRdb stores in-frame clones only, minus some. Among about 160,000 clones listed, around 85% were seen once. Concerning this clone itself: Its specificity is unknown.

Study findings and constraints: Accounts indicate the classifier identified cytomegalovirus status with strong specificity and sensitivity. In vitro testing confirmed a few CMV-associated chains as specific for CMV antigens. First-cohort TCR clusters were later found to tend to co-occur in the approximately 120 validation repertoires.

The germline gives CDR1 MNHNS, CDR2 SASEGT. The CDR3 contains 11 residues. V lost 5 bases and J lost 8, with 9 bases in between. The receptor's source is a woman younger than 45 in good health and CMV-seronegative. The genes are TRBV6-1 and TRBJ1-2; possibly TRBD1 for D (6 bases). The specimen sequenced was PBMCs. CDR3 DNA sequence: TGTGCCAGCAGTCACAGGGAGGGCTACACCTTC. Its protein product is CASSHREGYTF.